This T cell receptor beta chain derives from a study of kidney transplant recipient with SARS-CoV-2 infection (dated by TCRdb to the early 2020s). V is shortened by 1 base, J by 10 bases, and the region joining them spans 8 bases. The CDR3 contains 12 residues, cysteine and phenylalanine counted. This entry keeps only the CDR3 DNA: 36 bases, framed from base 1. For CDR1 and CDR2, the germline V gene lists SGHTA and FQGTGA. This clonotype was found many times. Its cognate antigen has yet to be identified. Base qualities are not at hand, and no much larger clone is one base apart. Data came from an Illumina MiSeq. Profiling of the peripheral T cell repertoire was carried out for human TCRbeta genes. As for how the authors treated the data: Beta-binomial modelling was applied to test for differential clonotype abundance so that variability over time was accounted for. Expanded clonotypes were checked against the ImmuneCODE reference database of SARS-CoV-2-associated TCRs and mapped to regions of the viral genome. Further repertoire analyses covered TRBV gene usage, CDR3 length, CDR3 amino acid overlap between time points, clonotype abundance distributions and Jaccard similarity. TCRdb handled the public reads itself, with Q25 trimming in fastp and clone calling in MiXCR, and kept productive beta chains. Entries that share a CDR3 protein sequence are merged under the most common genes and DNA. These V and J calls derive from TCRdb rather than the authors' analysis. Counted in this sample were fewer than 250,000 distinct CDR3 sequences; more than 25% of them appeared once. 7% to 8% of the sample comes from the top ten.

This specimen's time point label, interpreted: pre-pandemic baseline sample and day 111 after first positive SARS-CoV-2 test. The starting material was a blood sample, obtained at baseline and between days 110 and 120 from a kidney transplant recipient. This clonotype was obtained from a male patient between 25 and 39 years old who had COVID-19 and was a kidney transplant recipient. After a transplant, not all T cells may be the patient's own; some may come from the graft donor. The receptor chain draws on TRBV7-3 and TRBJ2-1; possibly the D gene is TRBD2, per 6 matching bases. The bases read TGTGCCAGCAGCTTAAGCGGGGACGAGCAGTTCTTC. This encodes CASSLSGDEQFF.